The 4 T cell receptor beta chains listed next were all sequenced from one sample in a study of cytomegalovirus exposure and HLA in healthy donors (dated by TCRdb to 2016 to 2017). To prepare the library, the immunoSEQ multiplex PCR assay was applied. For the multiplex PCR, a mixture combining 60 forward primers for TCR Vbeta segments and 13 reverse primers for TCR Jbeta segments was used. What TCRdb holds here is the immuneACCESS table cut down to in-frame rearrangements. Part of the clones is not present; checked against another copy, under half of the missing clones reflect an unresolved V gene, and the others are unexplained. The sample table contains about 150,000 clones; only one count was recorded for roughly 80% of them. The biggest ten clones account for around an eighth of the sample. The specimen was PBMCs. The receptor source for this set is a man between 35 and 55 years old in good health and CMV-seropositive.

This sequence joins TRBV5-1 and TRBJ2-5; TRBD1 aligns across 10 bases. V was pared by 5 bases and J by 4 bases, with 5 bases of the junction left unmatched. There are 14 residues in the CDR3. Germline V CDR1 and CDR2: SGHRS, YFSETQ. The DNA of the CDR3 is TGCGCCAGCAGATGGGGACAGGGGATAGAGACCCAGTACTTC. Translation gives CASRWGQGIETQYF. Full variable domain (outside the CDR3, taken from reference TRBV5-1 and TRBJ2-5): KAGVTQTPRYLIKTRGQQVTLSCSPISGHRSVSWYQQTPGQGLQFLFEYFSETQRNKGNFPGRFSGRQFSNSRSEMNVSTLELGDSALYLCASRWGQGIETQYFGPGTRLLVL.

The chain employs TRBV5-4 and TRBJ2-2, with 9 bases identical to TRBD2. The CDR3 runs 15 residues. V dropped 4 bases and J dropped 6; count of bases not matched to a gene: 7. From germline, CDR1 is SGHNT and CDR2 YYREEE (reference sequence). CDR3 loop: CASSPGLAMPGELFF. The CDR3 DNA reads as TGTGCCAGCAGCCCGGGACTAGCAATGCCCGGGGAGCTGTTTTTT.

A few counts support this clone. The CDR3 reads CASSQDRGGDAIYGYTF. As DNA, the CDR3 is TGTGCCAGCAGCCAAGATCGGGGAGGGGACGCCATCTATGGCTACACCTTC. The V and J genes are TRBV7-2 and TRBJ1-2; tentative D call: TRBD1 (5 bases). V was shortened by 5 bases and J by 4 bases, with 23 bases between the two germline ends. The V gene's germline CDR1 is SGHTA and CDR2 FQGNSA. The CDR3 sequence is 17 residues long.

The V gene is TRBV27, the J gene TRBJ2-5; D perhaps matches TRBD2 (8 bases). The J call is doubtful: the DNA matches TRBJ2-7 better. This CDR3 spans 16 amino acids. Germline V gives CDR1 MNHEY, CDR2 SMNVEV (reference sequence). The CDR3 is CASSLEGAGGLYEQYF. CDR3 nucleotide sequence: TGTGCCAGCAGTCTAGAGGGGGCGGGAGGCCTTTACGAGCAGTACTTC.